The T cell receptor beta chain described here comes from a study of T cell changes during pregnancy in multiple sclerosis. Deletions cut 3 bases from V and 4 bases from J, with 13 bases between. The CDR3 sequence is 14 residues long. The germline V gene encodes CDR1 SEHNR and CDR2 FQNEAQ (reference sequence). The protocol was immunoSEQ multiplex PCR, while the TCRdb copy is restricted to in-frame clones and leaves out a portion. Among more than 30,000 clones, about nine tenths were seen once, and the ten largest hold almost 6.5%. The chain has TRBV7-9 and TRBJ2-7; D is perhaps TRBD1 (7 bases). This sequence originates from a female donor with multiple sclerosis, enrolled in a pregnancy study. The sample was CD8+ T cells from peripheral blood mononuclear cells, taken in the second trimester of pregnancy. CDR3 DNA: TGTGCCAGCAGCTTGGCGGGACAGAGATACGAGCAGTACTTC. This sequence encodes CASSLAGQRYEQYF.